Each of the 5 T cell receptor beta chains below was sequenced from the same sample in a study of early T cells in non-severe SARS-CoV-2 infection. TCRdb independently ran MiXCR on the 5' RACE reads; one entry per CDR3 protein. This table holds about 90,000 distinct CDR3 sequences, less than 15% found once. Sequencing was performed on whole blood, taken at baseline. The receptors derive from an adult who was a healthcare worker with PCR-confirmed SARS-CoV-2 infection or an uninfected control (not recorded which).

V usage is TRBV6-5 and J usage is TRBJ2-7; 15 bases align to TRBD2. Germline assignment: CDR1 MNHEY and CDR2 SVGAGI. The V segment lost 2 bases and the J segment 5 bases; nucleotides outside the gene matches: 7. This CDR3 contains 17 residues. CDR3 residues: CASSYGTSGRNLDEQYF. CDR3 DNA sequence: TGTGCCAGCAGTTACGGGACTAGCGGGAGGAACCTCGACGAGCAGTACTTC.

This clonotype was counted only a few times. V usage is TRBV3-1 and J usage is TRBJ2-2, with D unresolved. This CDR3 has 14 residues. Trimming removed 0 bases from V and 1 base from J, with 3 bases in between. The germline gives CDR1 LGHDT, CDR2 YNNKEL (reference sequence). This chain's CDR3 is CASSQEMNTGELFF. In DNA form, the CDR3 reads TGTGCCAGCAGCCAAGAGATGAACACCGGGGAGCTGTTTTTT.

This clonotype was detected ten times or more. The chain uses TRBV5-1 and TRBJ2-3, with TRBD2 matching 10 bases. The CDR3 contains 16 residues. Germline trimming cut 2 bases from V and 2 bases from J; bases unmatched to any gene: 5. The germline gives CDR1 SGHRS, CDR2 YFSETQ. CDR3 nucleotides: TGCGCCAGCAGCTTTGGCCTAGCGGGAGCCACAGATACGCAGTATTTT. This translates into CASSFGLAGATDTQYF.

This clonotype showed up just a few times. The chain is built from TRBV11-2 and TRBJ2-1; 10 bases map to TRBD2. From germline, CDR1 is SGHAT and CDR2 FQNNGV. Unmatched junction bases numbered 7, after V lost 4 bases and J lost 4 bases. The CDR3 is 16 residues long. The CDR3 region has the DNA TGTGCCAGCAGCTCCCTAGCGGGAGTAGATTACAATGAGCAGTTCTTC. This sequence encodes CASSSLAGVDYNEQFF.

Only a few counts were recorded for this clonotype. V gene TRBV20-1 combines with J gene TRBJ2-3; TRBD2 matches 10 bases. Germline V gene lookup returns CDR1 DFQATT and CDR2 SNEGSKA (reference sequence). This CDR3 region has 14 residues. Germline trimming cut 6 bases from V and 4 bases from J; bases unmatched to any gene: 7. The CDR3 DNA reads as TGCAGTGCCAGCGGGGGGGCCCGGTCAGATACGCAGTATTTT. Residues: CSASGGARSDTQYF.